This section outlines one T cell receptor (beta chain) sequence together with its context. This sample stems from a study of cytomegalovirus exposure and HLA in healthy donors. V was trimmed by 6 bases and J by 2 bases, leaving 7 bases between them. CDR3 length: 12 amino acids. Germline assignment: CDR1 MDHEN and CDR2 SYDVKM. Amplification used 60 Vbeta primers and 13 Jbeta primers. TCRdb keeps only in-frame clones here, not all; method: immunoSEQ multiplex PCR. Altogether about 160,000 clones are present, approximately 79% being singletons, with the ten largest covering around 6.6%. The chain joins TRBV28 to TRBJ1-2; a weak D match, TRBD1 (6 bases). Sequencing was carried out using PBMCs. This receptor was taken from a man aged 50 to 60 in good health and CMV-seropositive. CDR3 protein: CASSTGNYGYTF. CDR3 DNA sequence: TGTGCCAGCAGCACAGGGAACTATGGCTACACCTTC.